The sequence of this TCR beta chain was determined in a study of a mutant IDH1 vaccine in newly diagnosed glioma. Overall study context: Vaccines began 4-6 weeks after radiotherapy alone, or with temozolomide cycles. An approximately 62% male, around 38% female split and a mean age of about 40 years characterized treated patients. Beforehand, treatment had been radiotherapy, temozolomide, or both; the majority received both.

About this clone itself: Its antigen is not known.

Deletions cut 2 bases from V and 7 bases from J, with 9 bases between. This CDR3 spans 13 amino acids. Germline CDR1 reads MNHEY; CDR2 reads SVGAGI. Time point denoted: week 35, safety follow-up. A 20-mer mutant IDH1 peptide at 300 ug was injected subcutaneously with topical imiquimod. Profiling relied on immunoSEQ multiplex PCR, and the TCRdb table lists in-frame clones only, not all of them. The table lists tens of thousands of clones, more than 75% of them singletons. The specimen was PBMCs, collected from a glioma patient whose treatment included an IDH1 peptide vaccine. V usage is TRBV6-5 and J usage is TRBJ1-5; D not resolved. The TCR comes from a woman between 40 and 50 years old with glioma. CDR3 in DNA: TGTGCCAGCAGTTACCAGCCCGAACAGCCCCAGCATTTT. Protein: CASSYQPEQPQHF.